This T cell receptor (beta chain) was documented in a study of regulatory T cells in long-lasting Graves disease. CDR3 regions were amplified by Arm-PCR using iRepertoire HTBI primers to build TCR beta libraries. MiXCR was run by TCRdb on the multiplex PCR reads, yielding one entry per CDR3 protein. Of about 620,000 distinct CDR3 sequences in the sample, around 17% were seen once. Time point indicated: newly diagnosed GD, antithyroid drugs for less than 3 months. With RNA extracted from PBMCs as input, the TCR library was made. The sample was also linked to a second study, of T cells in Graves' hyperthyroidism and ophthalmopathy. That publication notes: Graves' hyperthyroidism qualified as stable when ophthalmopathy did not progress within 18 months. In the first-round RT-PCR of the TCR CDR3, the HTBI primer set was used.

The receptor comes from a woman between 25 and 40 years old with Graves disease. This sample comprised peripheral blood mononuclear cells (PBMCs), obtained at new diagnosis, from a patient treated with antithyroid drugs.

The CDR3 DNA reads TGTGCCAGCAGCGTAGACATGGGTTCACCCCTCCACTTT. As protein: CASSVDMGSPLHF. The chain couples TRBV9 to TRBJ1-6, with D uncertain. Germline values: CDR1 SGDLS, CDR2 YYNGEE. Trimming cost V 0 bases and J 9 bases, with 7 bases left between them. This CDR3 contains 13 residues.